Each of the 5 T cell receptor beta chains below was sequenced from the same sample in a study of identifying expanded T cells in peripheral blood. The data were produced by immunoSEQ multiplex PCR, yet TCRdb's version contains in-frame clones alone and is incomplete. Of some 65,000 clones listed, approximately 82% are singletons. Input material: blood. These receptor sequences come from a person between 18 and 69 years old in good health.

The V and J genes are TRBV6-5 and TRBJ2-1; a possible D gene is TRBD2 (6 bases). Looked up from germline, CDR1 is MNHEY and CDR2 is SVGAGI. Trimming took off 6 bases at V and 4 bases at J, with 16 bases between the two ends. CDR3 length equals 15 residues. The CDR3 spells CASSREGGAYNEQFF. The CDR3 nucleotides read TGTGCCAGCAGCCGGGAAGGAGGGGCTTACAATGAGCAGTTCTTC.

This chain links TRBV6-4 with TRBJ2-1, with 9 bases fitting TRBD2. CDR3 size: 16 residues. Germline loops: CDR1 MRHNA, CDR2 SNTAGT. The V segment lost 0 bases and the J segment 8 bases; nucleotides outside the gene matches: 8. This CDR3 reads CASSDSSRGGRYEQFF. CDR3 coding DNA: TGTGCCAGCAGTGACTCGTCGCGGGGGGGCAGGTATGAGCAGTTCTTC.

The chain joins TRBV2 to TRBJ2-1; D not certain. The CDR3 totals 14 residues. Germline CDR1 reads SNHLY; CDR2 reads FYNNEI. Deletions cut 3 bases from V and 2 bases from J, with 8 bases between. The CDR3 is CASSDAGPYNEQFF. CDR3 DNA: TGTGCCAGCAGTGACGCAGGACCCTACAATGAGCAGTTCTTC.

The CDR3 is CASSLTSGGPETQYF. The CDR3 nucleotides are TGTGCCAGCAGCTTAACTAGCGGGGGGCCAGAGACCCAGTACTTC. This chain joins TRBV5-4 and TRBJ2-5, with TRBD2 matching over 12 bases. V lost 2 bases, J lost 4 bases, and 3 bases stayed unmatched. CDR1 and CDR2 (germline): SGHNT, YYREEE (reference sequence). The CDR3 contains 15 residues. Using reference TRBV5-4 and TRBJ2-5 for the parts outside the CDR3, the full variable domain is ETGVTQSPTHLIKTRGQQVTLRCSSQSGHNTVSWYQQALGQGPQFIFQYYREEENGRGNFPPRFSGLQFPNYSSELNVNALELDDSALYLCASSLTSGGPETQYFGPGTRLLVL.

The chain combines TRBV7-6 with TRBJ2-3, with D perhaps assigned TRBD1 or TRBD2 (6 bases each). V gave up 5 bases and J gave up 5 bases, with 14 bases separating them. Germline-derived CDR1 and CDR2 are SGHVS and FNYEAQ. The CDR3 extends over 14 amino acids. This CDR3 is CASSQRGAVDTQYF. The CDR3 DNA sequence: TGTGCCAGCAGCCAGAGGGGGGCTGTAGATACGCAGTATTTT.